The T cell receptor beta chain described here comes from a study of CD8 T cells in ankylosing spondylitis. Trimming shortened V by 4 bases and J by 5 bases, and 21 bases separated the two germline ends. The CDR3 has 16 residues. Per germline, CDR1 SGDLS and CDR2 YYNGEE. Study conclusions and caveats: Peripheral blood held disease-linked clones only at relatively low frequency, and these were CD8+. There was reportedly significant enrichment of clones that were disease-linked in matched ankylosing spondylitis synovial fluid. It appeared that ankylosing spondylitis blood was characterized by a TCR beta motif of under ten highly homologous variants.

This clonotype was seen a few times. As yet, its antigen is unknown. Making use of molecular barcodes, quantitative 5'-RACE generated TCR beta libraries. TCRdb re-derived calls from the 5' RACE reads in MiXCR, one entry per CDR3 protein. Found here are about 700,000 distinct CDR3 sequences, around a fifth of them singletons; the top ten hold under 20%. The sequence was collected from a male donor with ankylosing spondylitis. The sample was blood, either unsorted or a sorted T cell fraction (not recorded which). This chain connects TRBV9 to TRBJ2-5; D possibly matches TRBD1 or TRBD2 (5 bases each). The CDR3 sequence: CASSPQPTGRRETQYF. CDR3 coding DNA: TGTGCCAGCAGCCCCCAACCAACGGGGCGGAGGGAGACCCAGTACTTC. Together with reference TRBV9 and TRBJ2-5, the CDR3 gives the full variable domain: DSGVTQTPKHLITATGQRVTLRCSPRSGDLSVYWYQQSLDQGLQFLIQYYNGEERAKGNILERFSAQQFPDLHSELNLSSLELGDSALYFCASSPQPTGRRETQYFGPGTRLLVL.